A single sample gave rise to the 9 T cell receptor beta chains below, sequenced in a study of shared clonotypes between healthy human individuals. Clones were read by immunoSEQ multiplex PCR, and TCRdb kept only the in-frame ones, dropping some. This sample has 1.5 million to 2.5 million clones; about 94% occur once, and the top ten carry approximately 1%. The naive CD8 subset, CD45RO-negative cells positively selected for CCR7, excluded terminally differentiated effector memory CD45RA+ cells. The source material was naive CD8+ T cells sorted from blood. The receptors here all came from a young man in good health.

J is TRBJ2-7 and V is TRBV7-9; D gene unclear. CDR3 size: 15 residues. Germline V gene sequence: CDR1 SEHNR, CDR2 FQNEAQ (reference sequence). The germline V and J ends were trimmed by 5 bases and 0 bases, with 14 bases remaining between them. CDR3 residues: CASSHPNSDSYEQYF. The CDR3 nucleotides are TGTGCCAGCAGCCACCCAAACAGCGACTCCTACGAGCAGTACTTC.

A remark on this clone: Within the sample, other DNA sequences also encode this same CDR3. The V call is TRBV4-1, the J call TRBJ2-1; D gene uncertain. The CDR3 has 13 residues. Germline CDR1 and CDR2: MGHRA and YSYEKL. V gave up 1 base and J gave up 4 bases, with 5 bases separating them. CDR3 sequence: CASSQVGYNEQFF. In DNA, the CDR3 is TGCGCCAGCAGCCAAGTCGGGTACAATGAGCAGTTCTTC.

This chain's CDR3 is CASSEAGGPEAFF. DNA of the CDR3: TGTGCCAGCAGTGAGGCGGGGGGCCCTGAAGCTTTCTTT. The V gene is TRBV25-1, the J gene TRBJ1-1, with D maybe TRBD1 (6 bases). This CDR3 has 13 residues. V dropped 3 bases and J dropped 6 bases, with 11 bases sitting between them. Per the germline V gene, CDR1 is MGHDK and CDR2 is SYGVNS.

In DNA form, the CDR3 reads TGTGCCAGCAGCCCGGGACTAGCGACAGAAGGGGAGACCCAGTACTTC. Translated: CASSPGLATEGETQYF. The chain combines TRBV9 with TRBJ2-5; 10 bases align to TRBD2. CDR1 is SGDLS and CDR2 is YYNGEE in the germline V gene. V was pared by 4 bases and J by 5 bases, with 11 bases of the junction left unmatched. CDR3 length: 16 amino acids. Drawing the rest from reference TRBV9 and TRBJ2-5, the complete variable domain is DSGVTQTPKHLITATGQRVTLRCSPRSGDLSVYWYQQSLDQGLQFLIQYYNGEERAKGNILERFSAQQFPDLHSELNLSSLELGDSALYFCASSPGLATEGETQYFGPGTRLLVL.

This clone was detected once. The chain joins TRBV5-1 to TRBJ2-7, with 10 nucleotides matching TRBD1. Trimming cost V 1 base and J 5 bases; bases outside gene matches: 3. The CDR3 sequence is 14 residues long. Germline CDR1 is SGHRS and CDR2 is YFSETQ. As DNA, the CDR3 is TGCGCCAGCAGCTTGTCCGGGACAGGGGACGAGCAGTACTTC. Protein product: CASSLSGTGDEQYF.

The CDR3 sequence is CASTEMEETQYF. In DNA, the CDR3 is TGTGCCAGCACGGAGATGGAAGAGACCCAGTACTTC. V and J are TRBV11-2 and TRBJ2-5; no clear D. The germline gives CDR1 SGHAT, CDR2 FQNNGV. The CDR3 covers 12 residues. Trimming shortened V by 7 bases and J by 3 bases, and 9 bases separated the two germline ends.

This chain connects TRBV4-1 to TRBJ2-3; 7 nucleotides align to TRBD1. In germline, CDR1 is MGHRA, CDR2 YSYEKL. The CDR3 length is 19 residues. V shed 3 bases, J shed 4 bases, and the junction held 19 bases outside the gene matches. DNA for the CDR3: TGCGCCAGCAGCCAGCGGAATAACCCGGGACAGAGTATCCCAGATACGCAGTATTTT. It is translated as CASSQRNNPGQSIPDTQYF.

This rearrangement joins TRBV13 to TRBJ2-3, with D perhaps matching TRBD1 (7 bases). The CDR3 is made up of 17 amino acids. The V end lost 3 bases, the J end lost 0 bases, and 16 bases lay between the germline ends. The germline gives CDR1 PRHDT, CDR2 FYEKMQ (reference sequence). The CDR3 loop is CASSFRLGGLSTDTQYF. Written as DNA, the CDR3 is TGTGCCAGCAGCTTCCGACTAGGGGGCCTAAGCACAGATACGCAGTATTTT. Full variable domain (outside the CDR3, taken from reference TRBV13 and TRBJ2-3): AAGVIQSPRHLIKEKRETATLKCYPIPRHDTVYWYQQGPGQDPQFLISFYEKMQSDKGSIPDRFSAQQFSDYHSELNMSSLELGDSALYFCASSFRLGGLSTDTQYFGPGTRLTVL.

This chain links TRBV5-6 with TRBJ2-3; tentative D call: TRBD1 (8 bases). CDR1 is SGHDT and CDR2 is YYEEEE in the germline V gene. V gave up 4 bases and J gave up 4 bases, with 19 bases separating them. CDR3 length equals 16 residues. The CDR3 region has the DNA TGTGCCAGCAGCAGAGCGACAGGGGAGGGGGCAGATACGCAGTATTTT. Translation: CASSRATGEGADTQYF. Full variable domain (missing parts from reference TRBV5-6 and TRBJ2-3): DAGVTQSPTHLIKTRGQQVTLRCSPKSGHDTVSWYQQALGQGPQFIFQYYEEEERQRGNFPDRFSGHQFPNYSSELNVNALLLGDSALYLCASSRATGEGADTQYFGPGTRLTVL.